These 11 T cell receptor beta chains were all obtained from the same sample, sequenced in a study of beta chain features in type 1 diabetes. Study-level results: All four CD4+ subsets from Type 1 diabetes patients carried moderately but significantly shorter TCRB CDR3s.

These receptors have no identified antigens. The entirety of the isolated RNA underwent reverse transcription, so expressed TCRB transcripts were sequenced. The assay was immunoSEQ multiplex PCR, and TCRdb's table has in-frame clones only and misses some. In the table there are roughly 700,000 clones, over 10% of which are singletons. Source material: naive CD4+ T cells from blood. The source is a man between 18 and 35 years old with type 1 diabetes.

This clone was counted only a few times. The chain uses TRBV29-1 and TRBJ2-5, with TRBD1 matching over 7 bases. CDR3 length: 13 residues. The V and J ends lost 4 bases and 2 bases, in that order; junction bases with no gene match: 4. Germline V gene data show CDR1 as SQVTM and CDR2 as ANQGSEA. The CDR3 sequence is CSVGAGGQETQYF. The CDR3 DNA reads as TGCAGCGTTGGGGCAGGGGGTCAAGAGACCCAGTACTTC.

The CDR3 here is CASSLVNVEYEQFF. CDR3 DNA: TGTGCCAGCAGCTTAGTCAACGTGGAATATGAGCAGTTCTTC. The V and J genes are TRBV7-9 and TRBJ2-1; no firm D call. The V end was cut by 1 base, the J end by 8 bases, with 12 bases between. This CDR3 spans 14 amino acids. Looked up from germline, CDR1 is SEHNR and CDR2 is FQNEAQ (reference sequence).

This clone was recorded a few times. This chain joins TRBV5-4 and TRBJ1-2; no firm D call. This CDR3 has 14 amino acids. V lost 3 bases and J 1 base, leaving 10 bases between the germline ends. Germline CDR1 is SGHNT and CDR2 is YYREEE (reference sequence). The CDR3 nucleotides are TGTGCCAGCAGCTCGTGGACTGTTAACTATGGCTACACCTTC. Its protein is CASSSWTVNYGYTF.

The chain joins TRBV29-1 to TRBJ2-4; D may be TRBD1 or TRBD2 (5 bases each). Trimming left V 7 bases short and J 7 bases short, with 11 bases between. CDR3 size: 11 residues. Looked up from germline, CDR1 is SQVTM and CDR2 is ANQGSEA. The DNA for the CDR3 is TGCAGCGGGTTGGGGGATAACATTCAGTACTTC. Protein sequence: CSGLGDNIQYF.

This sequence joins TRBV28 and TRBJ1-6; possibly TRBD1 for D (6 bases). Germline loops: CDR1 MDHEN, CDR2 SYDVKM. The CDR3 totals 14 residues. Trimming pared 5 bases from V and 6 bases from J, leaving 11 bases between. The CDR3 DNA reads TGTGCCAGCAGTCTCCTGGACAGTAATTCACCCCTCCACTTT. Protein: CASSLLDSNSPLHF.

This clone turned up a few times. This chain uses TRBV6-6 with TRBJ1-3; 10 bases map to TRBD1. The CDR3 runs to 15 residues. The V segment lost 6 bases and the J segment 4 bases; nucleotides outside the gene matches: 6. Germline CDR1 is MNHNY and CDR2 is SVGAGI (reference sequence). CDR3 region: CASSPGTGAGNTIYF. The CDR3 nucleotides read TGTGCCAGCAGCCCCGGGACAGGGGCGGGAAACACCATATATTTT.

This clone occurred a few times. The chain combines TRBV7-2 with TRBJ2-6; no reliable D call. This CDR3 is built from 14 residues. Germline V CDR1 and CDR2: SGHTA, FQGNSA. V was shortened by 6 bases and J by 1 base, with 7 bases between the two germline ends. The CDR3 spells CASRLVSGANVLTF. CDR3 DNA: TGTGCCAGCAGACTGGTGTCTGGGGCCAACGTCCTGACTTTC.

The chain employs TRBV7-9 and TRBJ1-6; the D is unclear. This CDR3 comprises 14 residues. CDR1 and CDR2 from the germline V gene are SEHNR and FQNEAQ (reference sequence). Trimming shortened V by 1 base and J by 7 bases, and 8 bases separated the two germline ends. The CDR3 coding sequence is TGTGCCAGCAGCTTAGAGTGGGAGAATTCACCCCTCCACTTT. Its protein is CASSLEWENSPLHF. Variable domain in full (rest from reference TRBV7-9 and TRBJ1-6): DTGVSQNPRHKITKRGQNVTFRCDPISEHNRLYWYRQTLGQGPEFLTYFQNEAQLEKSRLLSDRFSAERPKGSFSTLEIQRTEQGDSAMYLCASSLEWENSPLHFGNGTRLTVT.

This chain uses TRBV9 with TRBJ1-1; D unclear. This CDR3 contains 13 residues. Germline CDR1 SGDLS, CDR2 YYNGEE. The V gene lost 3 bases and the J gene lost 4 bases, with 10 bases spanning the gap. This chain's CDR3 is CASSEGGSTEAFF. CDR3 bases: TGTGCCAGCAGCGAGGGTGGTAGCACTGAAGCTTTCTTT.

CDR3 protein: CASSPSDRDYVEQYF. The CDR3 DNA reads TGTGCCAGTAGTCCCTCGGACAGGGACTACGTGGAGCAGTACTTC. The chain combines TRBV19 with TRBJ2-7; tentatively, D is TRBD1 (8 bases). With 5 bases removed from V and 7 bases from J, the gap between germline ends came to 21 bases. From germline, CDR1 is LNHDA and CDR2 SQIVND (reference sequence). The CDR3 sequence is 15 residues long.

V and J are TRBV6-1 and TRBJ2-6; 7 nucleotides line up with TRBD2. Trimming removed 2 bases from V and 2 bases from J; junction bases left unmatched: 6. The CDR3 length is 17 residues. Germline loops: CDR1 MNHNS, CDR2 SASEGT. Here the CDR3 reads CASSEMGGTPGANVLTF. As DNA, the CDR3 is TGTGCCAGCAGTGAAATGGGAGGGACCCCTGGGGCCAACGTCCTGACTTTC.